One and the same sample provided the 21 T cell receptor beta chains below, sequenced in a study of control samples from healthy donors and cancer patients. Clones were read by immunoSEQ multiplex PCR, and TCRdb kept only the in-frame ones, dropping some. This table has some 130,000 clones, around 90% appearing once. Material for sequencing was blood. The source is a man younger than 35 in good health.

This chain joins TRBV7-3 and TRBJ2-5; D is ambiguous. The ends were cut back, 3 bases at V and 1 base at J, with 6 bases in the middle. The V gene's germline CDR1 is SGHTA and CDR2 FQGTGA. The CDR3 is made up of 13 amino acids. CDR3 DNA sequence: TGTGCCAGCAGCTTGTCGTCCCAAGAGACCCAGTACTTC. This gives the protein CASSLSSQETQYF.

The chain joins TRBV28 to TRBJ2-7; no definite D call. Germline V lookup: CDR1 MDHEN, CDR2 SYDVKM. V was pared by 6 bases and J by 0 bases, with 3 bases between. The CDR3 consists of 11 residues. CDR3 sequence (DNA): TGTGCCAGCAGCTACTCCTACGAGCAGTACTTC. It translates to CASSYSYEQYF.

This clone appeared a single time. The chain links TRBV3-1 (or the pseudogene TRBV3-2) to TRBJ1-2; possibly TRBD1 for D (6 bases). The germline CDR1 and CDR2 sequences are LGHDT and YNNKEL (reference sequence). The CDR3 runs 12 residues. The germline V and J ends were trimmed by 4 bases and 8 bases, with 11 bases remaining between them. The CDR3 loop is CASSPSGVGYTF. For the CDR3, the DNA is TGTGCCAGCAGCCCATCAGGGGTCGGCTACACCTTC.

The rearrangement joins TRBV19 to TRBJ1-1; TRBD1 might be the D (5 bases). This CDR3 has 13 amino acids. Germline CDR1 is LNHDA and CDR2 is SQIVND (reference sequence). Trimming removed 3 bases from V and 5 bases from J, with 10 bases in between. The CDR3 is CASSMGVGTEAFF. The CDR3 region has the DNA TGTGCCAGTAGTATGGGGGTGGGGACTGAAGCTTTCTTT.

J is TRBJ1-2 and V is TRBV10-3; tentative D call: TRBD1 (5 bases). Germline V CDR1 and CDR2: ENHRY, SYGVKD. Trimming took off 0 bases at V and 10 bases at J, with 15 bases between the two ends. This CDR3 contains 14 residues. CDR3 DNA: TGTGCCATCAGTGAGTCGGCTCTAGGGACCAACTACACCTTC. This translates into CAISESALGTNYTF.

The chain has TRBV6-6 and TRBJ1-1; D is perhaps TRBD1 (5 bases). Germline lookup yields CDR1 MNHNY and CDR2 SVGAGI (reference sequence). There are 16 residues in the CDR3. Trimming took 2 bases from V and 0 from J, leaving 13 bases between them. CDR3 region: CASSYLTGGMNTEAFF. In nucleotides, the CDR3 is TGTGCCAGCAGTTACCTAACGGGGGGAATGAACACTGAAGCTTTCTTT.

Written as DNA, the CDR3 is TGCAGCGTCGGACAGGGGGGGACTCAGCCCCAGCATTTT. This sequence encodes CSVGQGGTQPQHF. This chain links TRBV29-1 with TRBJ1-5, with 10 bases identical to TRBD1. The CDR3 spans 13 residues. Germline trimming cut 6 bases from V and 6 bases from J; bases unmatched to any gene: 5. Germline values: CDR1 SQVTM, CDR2 ANQGSEA.

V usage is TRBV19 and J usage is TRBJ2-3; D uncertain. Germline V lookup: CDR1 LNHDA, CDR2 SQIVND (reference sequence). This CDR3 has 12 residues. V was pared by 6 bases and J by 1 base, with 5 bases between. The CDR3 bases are TGTGCCAGTAGAAGAGGCACAGATACGCAGTATTTT. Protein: CASRRGTDTQYF. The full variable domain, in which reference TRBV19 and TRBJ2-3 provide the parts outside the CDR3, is DGGITQSPKYLFRKEGQNVTLSCEQNLNHDAMYWYRQDPGQGLRLIYYSQIVNDFQKGDIAEGYSVSREKKESFPLTVTSAQKNPTAFYLCASRRGTDTQYFGPGTRLTVL.

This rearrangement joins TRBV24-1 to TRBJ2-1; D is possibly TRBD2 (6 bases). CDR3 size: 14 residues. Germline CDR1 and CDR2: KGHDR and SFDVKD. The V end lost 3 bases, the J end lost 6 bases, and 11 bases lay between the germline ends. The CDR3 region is CATSDILASNEQFF. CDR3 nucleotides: TGTGCCACCAGTGATATACTAGCCTCCAATGAGCAGTTCTTC.

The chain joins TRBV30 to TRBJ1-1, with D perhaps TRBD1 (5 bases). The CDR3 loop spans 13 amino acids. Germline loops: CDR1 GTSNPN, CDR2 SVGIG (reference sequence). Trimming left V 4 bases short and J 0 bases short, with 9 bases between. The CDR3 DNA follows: TGTGCCTGGACACCGACAGTGAACACTGAAGCTTTCTTT. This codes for CAWTPTVNTEAFF.

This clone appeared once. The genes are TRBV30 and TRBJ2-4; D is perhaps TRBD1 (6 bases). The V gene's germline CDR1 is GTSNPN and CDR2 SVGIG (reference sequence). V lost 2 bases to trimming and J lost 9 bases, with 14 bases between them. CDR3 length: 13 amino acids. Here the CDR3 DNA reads TGTGCCTGGAGTCGTACAGGGTTGGGCATTCAGTACTTC. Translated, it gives CAWSRTGLGIQYF.

DNA of the CDR3: TGCGCCAGCAGCCAAGATCATAAGGGATCTGGCACTGAAGCTTTCTTT. As protein: CASSQDHKGSGTEAFF. The chain recombines TRBV4-1 with TRBJ1-1; the D is unclear. The CDR3 contains 16 residues. The V and J ends lost 0 bases and 4 bases respectively, with 15 bases between them. CDR1 and CDR2 (germline): MGHRA, YSYEKL.

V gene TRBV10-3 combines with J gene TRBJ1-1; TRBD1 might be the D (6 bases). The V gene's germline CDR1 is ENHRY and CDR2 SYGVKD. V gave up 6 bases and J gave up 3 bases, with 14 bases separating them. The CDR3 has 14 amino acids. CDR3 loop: CAIRKQGEYTEAFF. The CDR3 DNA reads TGTGCCATCAGGAAACAGGGAGAGTACACTGAAGCTTTCTTT.

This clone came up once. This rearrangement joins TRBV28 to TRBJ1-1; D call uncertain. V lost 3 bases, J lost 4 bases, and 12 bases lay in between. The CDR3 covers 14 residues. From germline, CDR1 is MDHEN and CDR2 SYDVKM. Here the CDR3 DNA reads TGTGCCAGCAGTTTCCGGGTTGATGGCACTGAAGCTTTCTTT. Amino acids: CASSFRVDGTEAFF.

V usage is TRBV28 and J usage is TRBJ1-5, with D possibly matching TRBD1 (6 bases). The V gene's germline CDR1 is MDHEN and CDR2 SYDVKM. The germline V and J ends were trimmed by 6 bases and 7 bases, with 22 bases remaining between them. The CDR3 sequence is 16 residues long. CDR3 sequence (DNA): TGTGCCAGCAGCCAAGGATTCGACAGGAGGAGCCAGCCCCAGCATTTT. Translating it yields CASSQGFDRRSQPQHF. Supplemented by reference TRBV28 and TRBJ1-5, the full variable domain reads DVKVTQSSRYLVKRTGEKVFLECVQDMDHENMFWYRQDPGLGLRLIYFSYDVKMKEKGDIPEGYSVSREKKERFSLILESASTNQTSMYLCASSQGFDRRSQPQHFGDGTRLSIL.

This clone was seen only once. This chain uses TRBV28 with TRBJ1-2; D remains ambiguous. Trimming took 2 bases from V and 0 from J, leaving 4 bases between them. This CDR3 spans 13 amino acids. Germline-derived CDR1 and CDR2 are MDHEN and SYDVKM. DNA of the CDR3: TGTGCCAGCAGTTTAGTGCCTAACTATGGCTACACCTTC. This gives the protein CASSLVPNYGYTF.

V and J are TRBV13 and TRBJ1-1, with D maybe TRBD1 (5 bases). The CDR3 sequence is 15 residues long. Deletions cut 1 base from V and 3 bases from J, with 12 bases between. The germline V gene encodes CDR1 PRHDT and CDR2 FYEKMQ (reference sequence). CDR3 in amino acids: CASSLASGLDTEAFF. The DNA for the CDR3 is TGTGCCAGCAGCTTAGCGTCGGGGCTCGACACTGAAGCTTTCTTT.

In nucleotides, the CDR3 is TGTGCCATCAGTGACAGGGGGCGAATGAACACTGAAGCTTTCTTT. It is translated as CAISDRGRMNTEAFF. J is TRBJ1-1 and V is TRBV10-3, with 8 bases fitting TRBD1. The CDR3 totals 15 residues. The J segment lost 0 bases and the V segment lost 3 bases, leaving 3 bases of the junction unmatched. Germline V gene data show CDR1 as ENHRY and CDR2 as SYGVKD.

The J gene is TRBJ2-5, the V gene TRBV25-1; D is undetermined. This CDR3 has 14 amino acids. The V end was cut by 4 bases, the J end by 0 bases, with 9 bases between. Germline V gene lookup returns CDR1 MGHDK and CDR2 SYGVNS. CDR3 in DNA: TGTGCCAGCAGTGCGGATTTGTACCAAGAGACCCAGTACTTC. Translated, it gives CASSADLYQETQYF.

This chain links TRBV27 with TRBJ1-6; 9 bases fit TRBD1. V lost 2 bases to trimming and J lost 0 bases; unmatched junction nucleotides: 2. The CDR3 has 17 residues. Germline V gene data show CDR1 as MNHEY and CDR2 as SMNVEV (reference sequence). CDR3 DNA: TGTGCCAGCAGTTTAGGGACAGGGAGCTCCTATAATTCACCCCTCCACTTT. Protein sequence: CASSLGTGSSYNSPLHF.

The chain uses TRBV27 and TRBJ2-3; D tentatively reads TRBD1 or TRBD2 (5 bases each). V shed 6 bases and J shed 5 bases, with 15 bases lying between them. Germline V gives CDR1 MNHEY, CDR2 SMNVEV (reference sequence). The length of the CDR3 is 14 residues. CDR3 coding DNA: TGTGCCAGCAGCCCGGGGACGCGAGGAGATACGCAGTATTTT. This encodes CASSPGTRGDTQYF.